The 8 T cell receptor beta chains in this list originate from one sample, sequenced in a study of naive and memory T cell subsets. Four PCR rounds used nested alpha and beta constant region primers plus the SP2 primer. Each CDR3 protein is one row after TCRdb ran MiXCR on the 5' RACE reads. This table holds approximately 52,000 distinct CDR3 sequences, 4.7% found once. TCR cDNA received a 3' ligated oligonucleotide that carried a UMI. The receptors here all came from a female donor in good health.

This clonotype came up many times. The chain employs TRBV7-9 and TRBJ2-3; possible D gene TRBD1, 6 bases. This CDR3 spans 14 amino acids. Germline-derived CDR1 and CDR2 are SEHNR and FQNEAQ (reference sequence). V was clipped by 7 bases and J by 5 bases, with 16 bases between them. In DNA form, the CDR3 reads TGTGCCAGCACCTTTTATGAGGGGGAAGATACGCAGTATTTT. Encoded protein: CASTFYEGEDTQYF.

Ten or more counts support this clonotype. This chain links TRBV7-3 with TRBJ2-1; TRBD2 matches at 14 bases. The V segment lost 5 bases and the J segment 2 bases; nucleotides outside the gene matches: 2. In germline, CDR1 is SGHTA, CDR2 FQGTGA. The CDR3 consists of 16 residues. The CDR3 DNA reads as TGTGCCAGCAGCGGGACTAGCGGGGGTACCTACAATGAGCAGTTCTTC. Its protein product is CASSGTSGGTYNEQFF.

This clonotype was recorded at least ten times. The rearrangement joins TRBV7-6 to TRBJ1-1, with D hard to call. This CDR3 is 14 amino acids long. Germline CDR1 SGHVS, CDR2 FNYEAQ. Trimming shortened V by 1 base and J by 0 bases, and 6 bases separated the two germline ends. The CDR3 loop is CASSLGILNTEAFF. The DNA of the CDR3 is TGTGCCAGCAGCTTAGGCATTCTGAACACTGAAGCTTTCTTT.

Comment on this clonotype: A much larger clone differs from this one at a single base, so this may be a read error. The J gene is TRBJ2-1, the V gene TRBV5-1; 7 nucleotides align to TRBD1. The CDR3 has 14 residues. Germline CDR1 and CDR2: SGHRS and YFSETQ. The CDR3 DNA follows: TGCACCAGCAGCTTGGGGACAGATTACAATGAGCAGTTCTTC. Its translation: CTSSLGTDYNEQFF.

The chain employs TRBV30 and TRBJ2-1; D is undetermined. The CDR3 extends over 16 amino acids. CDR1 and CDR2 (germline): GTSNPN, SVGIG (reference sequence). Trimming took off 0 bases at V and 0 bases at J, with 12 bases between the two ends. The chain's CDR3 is CAWSVLPKSSYNEQFF. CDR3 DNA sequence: TGTGCCTGGAGTGTATTACCCAAGAGCTCCTACAATGAGCAGTTCTTC. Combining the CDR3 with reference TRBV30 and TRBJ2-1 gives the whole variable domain SQTIHQWPATLVQPVGSPLSLECTVEGTSNPNLYWYRQAAGRGLQLLFYSVGIGQISSEVPQNLSASRPQDRQFILSSKKLLLSDSGFYLCAWSVLPKSSYNEQFFGPGTRLTVL.

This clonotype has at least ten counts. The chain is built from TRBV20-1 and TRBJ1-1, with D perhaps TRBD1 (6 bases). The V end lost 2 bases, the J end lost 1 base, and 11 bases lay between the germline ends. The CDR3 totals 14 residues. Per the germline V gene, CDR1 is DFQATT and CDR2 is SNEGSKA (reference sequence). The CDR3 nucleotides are TGCAGTGCTAGAAAATACAGGGCGAACACTGAAGCTTTCTTT. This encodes CSARKYRANTEAFF.

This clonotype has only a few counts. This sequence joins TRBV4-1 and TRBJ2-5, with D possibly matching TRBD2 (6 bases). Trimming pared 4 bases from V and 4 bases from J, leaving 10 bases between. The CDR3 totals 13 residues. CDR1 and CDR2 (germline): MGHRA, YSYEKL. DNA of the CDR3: TGCGCCAGCAGCCGACTAGTCTCAGAGACCCAGTACTTC. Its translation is CASSRLVSETQYF.

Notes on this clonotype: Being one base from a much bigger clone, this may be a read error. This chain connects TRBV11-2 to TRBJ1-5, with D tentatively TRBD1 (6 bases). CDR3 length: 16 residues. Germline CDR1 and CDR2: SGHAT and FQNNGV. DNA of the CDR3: TGTGCCAGCAGCTTAGGAGGGGGATGGGGTTCGGAACTCCAGAAATTT. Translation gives CASSLGGGWGSELQKF.